These 18 T cell receptor beta chains came from one sample sequenced in a study of molecular identifiers for immune sequencing clone quantification. Each CDR3 protein is one row after TCRdb ran MiXCR on the PCR reads. This repertoire shows roughly 320,000 distinct CDR3 sequences, 20% to 25% found once; its top ten account for approximately 0.84%. Sequenced: naive CD8+ T cells from blood, with Jurkat cell RNA spiked in. Subset denoted: FACS-sorted CD8+CD4-CCR7+CD45RA+ naive T cells. The source is a human donor in good health. Some libraries in this study had Jurkat cell RNA spiked in.

Remarks on this clonotype: A much larger clonotype is one base distant, so this may be a read error. This chain uses TRBV5-1 with TRBJ2-3, with unresolved D. The CDR3 covers 16 residues. CDR1 is SGHRS, CDR2 YFSETQ, per germline. The DNA of the CDR3 is TGCGCCAGCAGCTTGTTTTCGACCCCTAACACAGATGCGCAGTATTTT. This translates into CASSLFSTPNTDAQYF.

There are many counts of this clonotype. The CDR3 DNA reads TGTGCCAGCAGTTACGGCACAGGATTCACTGAAGCTTTCTTT. Protein: CASSYGTGFTEAFF. The chain joins TRBV6-5 to TRBJ1-1; D possibly corresponds to TRBD1 (5 bases). Germline assignment: CDR1 MNHEY and CDR2 SVGAGI. CDR3 length: 14 amino acids. Deletions cut 2 bases from V and 4 bases from J, with 11 bases between.

Only one count was recorded for this clonotype. This sequence may be a read error, since a much larger clone differs from it by one base. The rearrangement joins TRBV6-5 to TRBJ1-2; D is unresolved. This CDR3 is 13 amino acids long. The ends were cut back, 3 bases at V and 8 bases at J, with 13 bases in the middle. CDR1 is MNHEY, CDR2 SVGAGI, per germline. The CDR3 coding sequence is TGTGCCAGCAGTTATGGCGGAGCGACAGGCTACACCTTC. Translation: CASSYGGATGYTF.

This clonotype was observed many times. V usage is TRBV4-1 and J usage is TRBJ2-7; D tentatively fits TRBD1 or TRBD2 (5 bases each). V shed 6 bases and J shed 5 bases, with 14 bases lying between them. The CDR3 has 13 amino acids. CDR1 is MGHRA, CDR2 YSYEKL, per germline. The CDR3 DNA reads TGCGCCAGCAGGGGACGGAGTCGCGACGAGCAGTACTTC. Protein product: CASRGRSRDEQYF.

The chain recombines TRBV27 with TRBJ2-1, with 9 bases aligning to TRBD2. CDR3 length: 15 residues. J lost 6 bases, V lost 6 bases, and 9 bases had no gene match. Germline V gene lookup returns CDR1 MNHEY and CDR2 SMNVEV (reference sequence). The DNA for the CDR3 is TGTGCCAGCAGCGTTAGCCTAGCGGGAACCAATGAGCAGTTCTTC. Translated: CASSVSLAGTNEQFF.

This clonotype showed up many times. In DNA form, the CDR3 reads TGTGCCAGCAGCTTTCGGCAGGGGCGGATCCTAAACACAGATACGCAGTATTTT. This sequence encodes CASSFRQGRILNTDTQYF. This chain connects TRBV5-5 to TRBJ2-3; maybe TRBD1 (6 bases). Per germline, CDR1 SGHKS and CDR2 YYEKEE (reference sequence). The V and J ends lost 2 bases and 2 bases respectively, with 21 bases between them. This CDR3 has 18 amino acids.

The chain employs TRBV27 and TRBJ2-7; D remains unclear. V lost 1 base and J lost 5, with 12 bases in between. Germline CDR1 and CDR2: MNHEY and SMNVEV (reference sequence). This CDR3 has 14 residues. CDR3 coding DNA: TGTGCCAGCAGTTTATTATCATTGGGCCACGAGCAGTACTTC. This sequence encodes CASSLLSLGHEQYF.

V usage is TRBV10-3 and J usage is TRBJ2-3, with D possibly TRBD1 on 7 matching bases. Germline V gene sequence: CDR1 ENHRY, CDR2 SYGVKD. V was shortened by 4 bases and J by 2 bases, with 25 bases between the two germline ends. The length of the CDR3 is 19 residues. In nucleotides, the CDR3 is TGTGCCATCAGTGCCAGGGGGGCTCGACAGGCTCAACCCACAGATACGCAGTATTTT. Translated, it gives CAISARGARQAQPTDTQYF.

Points on this clonotype: A much larger clone differs from this one at a single base, so this may be a read error. The rearrangement uses TRBV27 and TRBJ1-1, with D tentatively TRBD1 (5 bases). This CDR3 comprises 13 residues. Germline CDR1 reads MNHEY; CDR2 reads SMNVEV (reference sequence). In nucleotides, the CDR3 is TGTGCCACCATGGTTCAGACTGGGACCGAAGTTTTCTTT. Amino acids: CATMVQTGTEVFF.

This clonotype came up many times. The rearrangement joins TRBV2 to TRBJ1-5; D might be TRBD1 (6 bases). Germline values: CDR1 SNHLY, CDR2 FYNNEI. CDR3 length: 15 amino acids. Trimming took 7 bases from V and 5 from J, leaving 18 bases between them. The CDR3 nucleotides are TGTGCCAGCAAGACGGACAGTAGCGGGCATCAGCCCCAGCATTTT. Its translation is CASKTDSSGHQPQHF.

On this clonotype: At one boundary the junction diverges from the germline segment, which might be a read error. This rearrangement joins TRBV28 to TRBJ2-7; TRBD1 agrees at 7 bases. The CDR3 covers 13 residues. The germline V gene has CDR1 MDHEN and CDR2 SYDVKM. CDR3 sequence (DNA): TGTGCCAGCAGTCCCCGACAGGGATACGGGCAGTACTTC. Its protein is CASSPRQGYGQYF.

Of note for this clonotype: This clone may be a read error of a much larger clone one base away. This chain uses TRBV20-1 with TRBJ1-4, with 9 bases aligning to TRBD1. There are 16 residues in the CDR3. V dropped 0 bases and J dropped 7; count of bases not matched to a gene: 9. Germline V lookup: CDR1 DFQATT, CDR2 SNEGSKA (reference sequence). CDR3 region: CSARDFTGGRGEKLFF. CDR3 coding DNA: TGCAGTGCTAGAGATTTTACAGGGGGCAGGGGTGAAAAACTGTTTTTT.

Ten or more counts support this clonotype. This chain joins TRBV6-6 and TRBJ1-6; 10 positions agree with TRBD1. The CDR3 contains 15 residues. Germline V gene sequence: CDR1 MNHNY, CDR2 SVGAGI (reference sequence). The V and J ends lost 8 bases and 2 bases, in that order; junction bases with no gene match: 3. CDR3 in amino acids: CASGTGDTYNSPLHF. CDR3 DNA sequence: TGTGCCAGCGGGACAGGGGATACCTATAATTCACCCCTCCACTTT.

This clonotype was seen many times. The rearrangement links TRBV19 to TRBJ2-3; TRBD1 matches 7 bases. CDR1 is LNHDA, CDR2 SQIVND, per germline (reference sequence). Unmatched junction bases numbered 6, after V lost 10 bases and J lost 2 bases. CDR3 length: 13 amino acids. CDR3 sequence reads: CATRDSNTDTQYF. For the CDR3, the DNA is TGTGCCACAAGGGACAGCAACACAGATACGCAGTATTTT.

This clonotype was detected ten times or more. This sequence joins TRBV7-7 and TRBJ1-1; D call uncertain. Trimming took 5 bases from V and 2 from J, leaving 21 bases between them. This CDR3 comprises 17 residues. CDR1 and CDR2 (germline): SSHAT, FNYEAQ (reference sequence). The CDR3 region has the DNA TGTGCCAGCAGCCTTCGAAAAGGGCCCCGACGTAACACTGAAGCTTTCTTT. Protein: CASSLRKGPRRNTEAFF.

Concerning this clonotype itself: One base away lies a much larger clone, so this may be a sequencing read error. This rearrangement joins TRBV7-6 to TRBJ2-1; D unclear. The CDR3 loop spans 13 amino acids. Trimming took 3 bases from V and 4 from J, leaving 7 bases between them. Germline loops: CDR1 SGHVS, CDR2 FNYEAQ. The CDR3 is CASSFDTYNEQFF. In DNA form, the CDR3 reads TGTGCCAGCAGCTTTGACACATACAATGAGCAGTTCTTC.

This chain joins TRBV20-1 and TRBJ2-3; D remains unclear. Germline loops: CDR1 DFQATT, CDR2 SNEGSKA (reference sequence). The V and J ends lost 3 bases and 3 bases respectively, with 10 bases between them. This CDR3 has 13 amino acids. The CDR3 DNA reads TGCAGTGCTAGTAGTCTAGAAACAGATACGCAGTATTTT. It encodes CSASSLETDTQYF.

Of note for this clonotype: Sequence at one end of the junction differs from germline and may be a read error. This sequence joins TRBV20-1 and TRBJ2-5; TRBD1 agrees at 7 bases. Germline lookup yields CDR1 DFQATT and CDR2 SNEGSKA (reference sequence). The length of the CDR3 is 16 residues. CDR3 in amino acids: CGARDLWASGGETQYF. The CDR3 DNA follows: TGCGGTGCTAGAGATCTCTGGGCCTCAGGGGGAGAGACCCAGTACTTC.